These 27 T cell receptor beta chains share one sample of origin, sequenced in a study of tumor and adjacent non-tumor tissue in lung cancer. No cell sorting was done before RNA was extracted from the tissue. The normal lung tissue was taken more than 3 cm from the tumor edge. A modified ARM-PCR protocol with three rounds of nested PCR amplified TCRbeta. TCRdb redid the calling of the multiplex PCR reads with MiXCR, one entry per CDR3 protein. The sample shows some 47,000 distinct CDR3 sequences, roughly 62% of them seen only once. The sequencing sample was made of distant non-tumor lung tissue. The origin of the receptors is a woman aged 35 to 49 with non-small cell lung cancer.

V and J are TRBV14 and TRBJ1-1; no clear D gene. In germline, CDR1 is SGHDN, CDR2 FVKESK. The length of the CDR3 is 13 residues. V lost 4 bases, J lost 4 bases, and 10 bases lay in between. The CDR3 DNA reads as TGTGCCAGCAGCCTTACGCTGATCACTGAAGCTTTCTTT. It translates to CASSLTLITEAFF.

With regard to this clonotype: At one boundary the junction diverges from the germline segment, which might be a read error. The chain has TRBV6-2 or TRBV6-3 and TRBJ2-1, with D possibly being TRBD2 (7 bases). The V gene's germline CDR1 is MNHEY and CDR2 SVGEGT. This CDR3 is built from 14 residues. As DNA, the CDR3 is TGTGCCAGTAGTTTAGGGGGGGCAGACATTGAGCAGTTCTTC. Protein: CASSLGGADIEQFF.

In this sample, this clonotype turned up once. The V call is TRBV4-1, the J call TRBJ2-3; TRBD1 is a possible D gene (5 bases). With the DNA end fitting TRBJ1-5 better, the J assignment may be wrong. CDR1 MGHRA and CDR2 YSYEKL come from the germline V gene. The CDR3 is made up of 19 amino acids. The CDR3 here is CASSSPGLREYIDTDTQHF. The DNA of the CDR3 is TGCGCCAGCAGCTCCCCGGGACTACGTGAGTACATCGACACAGATACGCAGCATTTT.

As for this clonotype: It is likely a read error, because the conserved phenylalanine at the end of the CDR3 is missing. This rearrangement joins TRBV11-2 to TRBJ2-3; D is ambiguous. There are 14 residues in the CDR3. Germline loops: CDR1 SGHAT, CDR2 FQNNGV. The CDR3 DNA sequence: TGTGCCAACAGCCCTCTAAGCGCTGCAGATACGCAGTATCTT. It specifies CANSPLSAADTQYL.

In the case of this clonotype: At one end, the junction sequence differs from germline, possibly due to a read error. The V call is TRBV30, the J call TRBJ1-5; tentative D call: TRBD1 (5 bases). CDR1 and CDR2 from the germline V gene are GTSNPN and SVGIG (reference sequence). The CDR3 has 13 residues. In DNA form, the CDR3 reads TGTGCCCGGAGTTCCTCGGGGGACCAGCCCCAGCATTTT. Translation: CARSSSGDQPQHF.

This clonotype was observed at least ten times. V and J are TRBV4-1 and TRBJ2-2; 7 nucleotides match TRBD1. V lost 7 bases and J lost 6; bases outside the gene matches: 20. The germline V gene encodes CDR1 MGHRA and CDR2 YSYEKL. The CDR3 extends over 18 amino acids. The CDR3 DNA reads TGCGCCAGCACCCCCGGCCCATTAGACAGGGAAGGGTCCGGGGAGCTGTTTTTT. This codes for CASTPGPLDREGSGELFF.

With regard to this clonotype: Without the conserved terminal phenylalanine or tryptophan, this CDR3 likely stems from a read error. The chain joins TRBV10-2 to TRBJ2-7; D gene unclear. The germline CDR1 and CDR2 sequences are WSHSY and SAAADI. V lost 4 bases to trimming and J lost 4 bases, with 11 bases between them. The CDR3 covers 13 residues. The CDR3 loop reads CASSGDTNYEQYS. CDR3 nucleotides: TGCGCCAGCAGTGGAGACACTAATTACGAGCAGTACTCC.

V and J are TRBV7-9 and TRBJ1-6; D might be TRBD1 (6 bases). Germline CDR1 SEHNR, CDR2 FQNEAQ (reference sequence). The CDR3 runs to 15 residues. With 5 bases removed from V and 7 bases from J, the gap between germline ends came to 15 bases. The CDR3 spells CASSKQGGGNSPLHF. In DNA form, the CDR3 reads TGTGCCAGCAGCAAACAGGGAGGAGGGAATTCACCCCTCCACTTT. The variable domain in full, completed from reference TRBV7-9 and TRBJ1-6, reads DTGVSQNPRHKITKRGQNVTFRCDPISEHNRLYWYRQTLGQGPEFLTYFQNEAQLEKSRLLSDRFSAERPKGSFSTLEIQRTEQGDSAMYLCASSKQGGGNSPLHFGNGTRLTVT.

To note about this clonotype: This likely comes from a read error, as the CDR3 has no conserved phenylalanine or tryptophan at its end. The CDR3 region is CASSPRENTIYS. CDR3 nucleotides: TGTGCCAGCAGTCCAAGGGAAAACACCATATATTCG. The chain is built from TRBV12-3 or TRBV12-4 and TRBJ1-3, with no clear D. V was shortened by 5 bases and J by 6 bases, with 8 bases between the two germline ends. The CDR3 runs 12 residues.

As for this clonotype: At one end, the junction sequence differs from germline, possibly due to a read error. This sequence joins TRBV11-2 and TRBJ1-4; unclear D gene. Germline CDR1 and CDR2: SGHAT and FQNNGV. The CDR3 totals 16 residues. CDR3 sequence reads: CVSRHVLAEPREKLFF. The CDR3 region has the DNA TGTGTCAGCAGGCACGTTCTCGCGGAGCCGCGAGAAAAACTGTTTTTT.

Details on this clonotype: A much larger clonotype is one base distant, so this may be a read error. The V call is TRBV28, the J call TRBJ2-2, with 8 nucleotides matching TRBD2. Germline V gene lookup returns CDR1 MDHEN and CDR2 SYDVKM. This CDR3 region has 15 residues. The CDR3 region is CDSSLLRGGGGELFF. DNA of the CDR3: TGTGACAGCAGTTTACTCCGGGGGGGCGGCGGGGAGCTGTTTTTT. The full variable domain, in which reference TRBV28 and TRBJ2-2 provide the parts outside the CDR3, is DVKVTQSSRYLVKRTGEKVFLECVQDMDHENMFWYRQDPGLGLRLIYFSYDVKMKEKGDIPEGYSVSREKKERFSLILESASTNQTSMYLCDSSLLRGGGGELFFGEGSRLTVL.

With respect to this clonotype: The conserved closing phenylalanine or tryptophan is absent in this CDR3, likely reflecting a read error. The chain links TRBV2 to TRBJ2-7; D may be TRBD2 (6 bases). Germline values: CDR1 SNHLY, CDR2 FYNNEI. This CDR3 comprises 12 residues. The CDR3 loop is CATSEGSYEQYL. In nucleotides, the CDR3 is TGTGCCACTAGCGAGGGGTCTTACGAACAGTACCTC.

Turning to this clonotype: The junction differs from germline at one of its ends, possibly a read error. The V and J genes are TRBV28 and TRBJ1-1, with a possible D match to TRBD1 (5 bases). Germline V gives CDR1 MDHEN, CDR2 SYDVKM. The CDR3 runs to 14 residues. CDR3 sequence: CASSLYGVDTEALF. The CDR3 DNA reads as TGTGCCAGCAGTTTATACGGGGTGGACACTGAAGCTTTATTT.

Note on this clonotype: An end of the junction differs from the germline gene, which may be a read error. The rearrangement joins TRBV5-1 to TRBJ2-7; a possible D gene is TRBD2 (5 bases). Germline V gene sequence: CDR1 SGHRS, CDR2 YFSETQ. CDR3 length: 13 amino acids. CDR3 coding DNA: TGCGCCAACAGCGGTGGCAGCTTCTACGAGCAGTACTTC. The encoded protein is CANSGGSFYEQYF.

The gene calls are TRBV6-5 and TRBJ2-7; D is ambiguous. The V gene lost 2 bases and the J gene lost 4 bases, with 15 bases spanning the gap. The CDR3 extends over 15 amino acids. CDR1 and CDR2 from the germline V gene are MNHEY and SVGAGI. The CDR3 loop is CASSYIPGPPYEQYF. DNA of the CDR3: TGTGCCAGCAGTTACATCCCCGGGCCCCCATACGAGCAGTACTTC.

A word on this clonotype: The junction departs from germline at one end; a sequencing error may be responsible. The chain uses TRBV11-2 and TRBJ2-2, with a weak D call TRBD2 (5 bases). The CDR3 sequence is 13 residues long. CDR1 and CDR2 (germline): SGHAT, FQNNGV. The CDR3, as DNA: TGTGCTAGCAGCTCCTGGGCGACCGGGGAGCTGTCTTTT. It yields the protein CASSSWATGELSF.

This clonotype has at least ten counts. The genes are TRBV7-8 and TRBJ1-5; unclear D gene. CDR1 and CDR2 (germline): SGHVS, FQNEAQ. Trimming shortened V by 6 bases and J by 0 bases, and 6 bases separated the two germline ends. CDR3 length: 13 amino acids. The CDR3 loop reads CASRPDSNQPQHF. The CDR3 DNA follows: TGTGCCAGCAGACCGGATAGCAATCAGCCCCAGCATTTT.

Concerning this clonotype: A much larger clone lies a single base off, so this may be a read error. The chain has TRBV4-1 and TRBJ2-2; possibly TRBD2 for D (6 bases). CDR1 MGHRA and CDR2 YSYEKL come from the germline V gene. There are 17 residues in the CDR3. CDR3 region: CASSPPLIGRNTWELFF. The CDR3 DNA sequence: TGCGCCAGCAGCCCCCCCCTTATAGGGAGGAACACCTGGGAGCTGTTTTTT.

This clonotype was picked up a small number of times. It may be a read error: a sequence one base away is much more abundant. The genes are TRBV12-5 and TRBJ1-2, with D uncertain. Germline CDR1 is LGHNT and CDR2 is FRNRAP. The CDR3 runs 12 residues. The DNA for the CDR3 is TGTGCTAGTGGCCTAGACAACTATGGCCACACCTTC. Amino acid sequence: CASGLDNYGHTF.

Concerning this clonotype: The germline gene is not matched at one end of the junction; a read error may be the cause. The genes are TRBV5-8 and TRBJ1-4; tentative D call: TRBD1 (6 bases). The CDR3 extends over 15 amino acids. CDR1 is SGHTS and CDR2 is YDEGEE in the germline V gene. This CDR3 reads CANSLARGGYEKLFF. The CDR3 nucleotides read TGTGCCAACAGCTTGGCCAGGGGAGGATATGAAAAACTGTTTTTT. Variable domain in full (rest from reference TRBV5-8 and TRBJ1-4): EAGVTQSPTHLIKTRGQQATLRCSPISGHTSVYWYQQALGLGLQFLLWYDEGEERNRGNFPPRFSGRQFPNYSSELNVNALELEDSALYLCANSLARGGYEKLFFGSGTQLSVL.

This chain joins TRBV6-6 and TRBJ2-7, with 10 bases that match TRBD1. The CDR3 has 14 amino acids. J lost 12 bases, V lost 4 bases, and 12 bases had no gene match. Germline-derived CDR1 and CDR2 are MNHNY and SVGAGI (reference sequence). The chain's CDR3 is CASSLTGGSYQRYF. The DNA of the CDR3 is TGTGCCAGCAGTTTGACAGGGGGCTCCTACCAGCGGTACTTC.

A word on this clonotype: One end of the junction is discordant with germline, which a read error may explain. This CDR3 reads CGAETDSNQPQHF. The CDR3 nucleotides read TGCGGTGCCGAGACAGATAGTAATCAGCCCCAGCATTTT. The chain carries TRBV20-1 and TRBJ1-5, with D tentatively TRBD1 (5 bases). Germline loops: CDR1 DFQATT, CDR2 SNEGSKA (reference sequence). CDR3 size: 13 residues.

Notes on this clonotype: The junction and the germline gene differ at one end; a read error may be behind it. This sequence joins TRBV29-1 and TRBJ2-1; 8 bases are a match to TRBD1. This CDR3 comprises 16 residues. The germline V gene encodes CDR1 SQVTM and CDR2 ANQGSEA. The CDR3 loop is CNVEGRDRKSYNEQFF. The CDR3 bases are TGCAACGTTGAAGGACGGGACAGGAAGTCCTACAATGAGCAGTTCTTC.

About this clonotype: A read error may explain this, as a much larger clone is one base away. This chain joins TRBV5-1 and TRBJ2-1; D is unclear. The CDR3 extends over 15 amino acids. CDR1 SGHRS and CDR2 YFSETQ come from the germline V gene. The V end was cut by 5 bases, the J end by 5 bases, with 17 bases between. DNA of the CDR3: TGCGCCAGCAGGGCCCCGGAACAGAGCCACAATGAGCAGTTCTTC. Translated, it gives CASRAPEQSHNEQFF.

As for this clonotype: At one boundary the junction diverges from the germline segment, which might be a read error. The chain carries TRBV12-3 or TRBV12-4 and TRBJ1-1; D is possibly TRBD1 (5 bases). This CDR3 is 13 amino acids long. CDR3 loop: CASERDRGTGAFF. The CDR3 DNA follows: TGTGCCAGCGAAAGGGATCGGGGGACTGGAGCTTTCTTT.

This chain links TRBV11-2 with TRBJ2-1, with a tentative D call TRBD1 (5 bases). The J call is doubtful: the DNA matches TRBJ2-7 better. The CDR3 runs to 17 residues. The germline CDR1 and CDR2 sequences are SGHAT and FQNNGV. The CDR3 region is CASSLEPFRALYNEQYF. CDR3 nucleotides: TGTGCCAGCAGCTTAGAGCCGTTCAGGGCATTGTACAATGAGCAGTACTTC.

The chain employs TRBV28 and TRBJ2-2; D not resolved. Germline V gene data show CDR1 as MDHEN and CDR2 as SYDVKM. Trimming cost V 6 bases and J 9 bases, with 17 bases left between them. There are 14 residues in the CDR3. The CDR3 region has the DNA TGTGCCAGCAGCTACGGTACTGAGACCAGGGAGCTGTTTTTT. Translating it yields CASSYGTETRELFF. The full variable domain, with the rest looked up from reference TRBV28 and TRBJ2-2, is DVKVTQSSRYLVKRTGEKVFLECVQDMDHENMFWYRQDPGLGLRLIYFSYDVKMKEKGDIPEGYSVSREKKERFSLILESASTNQTSMYLCASSYGTETRELFFGEGSRLTVL.